This T cell receptor beta chain was captured in a study of response to subunit inactivated influenza vaccine. The CDR3 has 12 residues. V gave up 2 bases and J gave up 4 bases, with 7 bases separating them. The germline V gene has CDR1 DFQATT and CDR2 SNEGSKA (reference sequence). This clonotype was detected a few times. Its antigen is currently unknown. TCRdb used MiXCR to reprocess the RT-PCR reads, holding one entry per CDR3 protein. The sample includes around 580,000 distinct CDR3 sequences, about an eighth of them seen just once. The study's findings and limits: Seasonal influenza vaccination, on each occasion, was suggested by the authors to recruit few new T cells.

This receptor was taken from a man aged 50 to 59 who received an inactivated influenza vaccine. This sample comprised PBMCs from blood, obtained on the day of vaccination. This chain links TRBV20-1 with TRBJ2-3; D may be TRBD2 (5 bases). The CDR3 spells CSARPGSDTQYF. DNA for the CDR3: TGCAGTGCTAGACCGGGGTCAGATACGCAGTATTTT.